This is a list of T cell receptor beta chains from one sample in a study of T cells in localized non-small cell lung cancer. Assay: immunoSEQ multiplex PCR; the TCRdb copy retains only in-frame clones and omits some. The data show more than 1,000 clones, with about 17% seen just once and 9% to 9.5% held by the top ten. The sample in question was normal lung tissue next to the tumor, obtained before any cancer treatment. Source of these receptors: a woman between 40 and 69 years old with stage I lung adenocarcinoma. CDR3s include the opening cysteine and the closing phenylalanine or tryptophan. A D gene is named only where the DNA matches it firmly. Only part of the rows carry a size: once, few, many, or a class if the clone is expanded.

abundance,j_gene,d_gene,v_gene,CDR3aa,CDR3nt
few,TRBJ2-7,TRBD2,TRBV6-8,CAISGGREDSYEQYF,TGTGCCATCAGTGGGGGGCGGGAGGACTCCTACGAGCAGTACTTC
few,TRBJ2-7,TRBD2,TRBV19,CASSLAGGSYEQYF,TGTGCCAGTAGTCTAGCGGGGGGTTCCTACGAGCAGTACTTC
few,TRBJ1-5,NA,TRBV6-8,CASSYSNTEDQSQHF,TGTGCCAGCAGTTACTCGAATACTGAAGATCAGTCCCAGCATTTT
few,TRBJ2-3,NA,TRBV15,CATSRDRDNTDTQYF,TGTGCCACCAGCAGAGACCGGGACAACACAGATACGCAGTATTTT
few,TRBJ2-2,NA,TRBV6-8,CASSYLYTGELFF,TGTGCCAGCAGTTATTTGTACACCGGGGAGCTGTTTTTT
NA,TRBJ1-5,NA,TRBV28,CATVTINSNQPQHF,TGTGCCACCGTGACAATTAATAGCAATCAGCCCCAGCATTTT
few,TRBJ1-1,NA,TRBV7-8,CASSLLRNTEAFF,TGTGCCAGCAGCTTACTCAGGAACACTGAAGCTTTCTTT
few,TRBJ2-3,NA,TRBV6-8,CASSERVTDTQYF,TGTGCCAGCAGTGAGCGCGTGACCGATACGCAGTATTTT
large,TRBJ1-5,NA,TRBV6-8,CASSVSWTAINQPQHF,TGTGCCAGCAGTGTGTCTTGGACAGCCATTAATCAGCCCCAGCATTTT
few,TRBJ2-2,TRBD2,TRBV19,CASRTSGGASGELFF,TGTGCCAGTAGGACTAGCGGGGGGGCAAGCGGGGAGCTGTTTTTT
NA,TRBJ1-5,NA,TRBV19,CASSINLLGSNQPQHF,TGTGCCAGTAGTATAAATCTTTTGGGTAGCAATCAGCCCCAGCATTTT
NA,TRBJ2-1,NA,TRBV4-1,CASSQDRAIYNEQFF,TGCGCCAGCAGCCAAGATCGGGCAATTTACAATGAGCAGTTCTTC
NA,TRBJ2-7,NA,TRBV11-3,CASSFGPPYGEQYF,TGTGCCAGCAGCTTCGGACCGCCCTATGGCGAGCAGTACTTC
NA,TRBJ2-7,TRBD2,TRBV9,CASRETSGVYEQYF,TGTGCCAGCAGGGAGACTAGCGGGGTCTACGAGCAGTACTTC
medium-sized,TRBJ1-1,NA,TRBV6-8,CASSSYRVEGLSEAFF,TGTGCCAGCAGTTCCTATAGGGTTGAGGGGCTCTCTGAAGCTTTCTTT